This note documents a single TCR beta chain sequence. As yet, its antigen is unknown. This specimen belongs to a study of T cell responses to AZD1222 COVID-19 vaccine. This CDR3 comprises 14 residues. Between the trimmed V and J ends, which lost 5 bases and 7 bases, there was a span of 18 bases. Germline CDR1 is MDHEN and CDR2 is SYDVKM. Study-level points and caveats: Of spike-specific TCRs, nearly half reportedly target regions left unmutated in variants. Possibly, clonal diversity was underestimated; donors were largely white British and included more females.

Produced via immunoSEQ multiplex PCR; TCRdb's table is partial and in-frame only. The table shows 100,000 to 150,000 clones, with around 87% occurring only once. V gene TRBV28 combines with J gene TRBJ2-7, with a possible D match to TRBD2 (5 bases). This TCR was sampled from an adult in good health. The source material was peripheral blood, sampled on day 0 of AZD1222 vaccination. Here the CDR3 reads CASSLDPVRGEQYF. Written as DNA, the CDR3 is TGTGCCAGCAGTCTTGACCCAGTTCGCGGGGAGCAGTACTTC.